This entry is about one TCR beta chain. The use of a sample-barcoded 5' primer and a J-beta primer mix characterized a second PCR of about 7 to 12 cycles. TCRdb analysed the 5' RACE reads with MiXCR anew, one entry per CDR3 protein. Of around 820,000 distinct CDR3 sequences listed, roughly 25% are singletons. The sample originates from a study of blood T cells in healthy people across ages. Per germline, CDR1 LGHNA and CDR2 YNFKEQ. The length of the CDR3 is 18 residues. Germline trimming cut 2 bases from V and 7 bases from J; bases unmatched to any gene: 14. These same records also appear under a second study, on T cells of mothers and their children. As that report states: Barcodes and 2-4 random nucleotides were added by M1S in the second PCR.

The specimen was blood. This chain links TRBV4-2 with TRBJ2-3; 11 bases fit TRBD2. This TCR derives from a boy younger than 18 in good health. The CDR3 sequence: CASSQSGSTSGSAHTQYF. CDR3 DNA: TGTGCCAGCAGCCAATCTGGGTCTACTAGCGGGAGTGCGCATACGCAGTATTTT.